This is a list of T cell receptor beta chains from one sample in a study of Ad26.COV2.S vaccination and SARS-CoV-2 variants. The data were produced by immunoSEQ multiplex PCR, yet TCRdb's version contains in-frame clones alone and is incomplete. Counted here are tens of thousands of clones, around 83% occurring once; the ten biggest clones make up approximately 44%. The input for sequencing was peripheral blood, taken after recovery from COVID-19. The receptors stem from a human donor who had recovered from COVID-19. Each CDR3 is given with its conserved first and last residue. Fields, in order: V gene, J gene, clone size, D gene, CDR3 DNA, CDR3 protein. D genes are given only for firm matches. Size is stated for part of the rows, as once, few or many counts, or as a class when the clone is expanded.

TRBV7-9	TRBJ1-6	.	TRBD1	TGTGCCAGCAGCTTAGATAGGACAGGGCGGTCACCCCTCCACTTT	CASSLDRTGRSPLHF
TRBV30	TRBJ2-3	few	.	TGTGCCTGGAGCATCCGTGGCGCAGATACGCAGTATTTT	CAWSIRGADTQYF
TRBV11-2	TRBJ2-1	few	.	TGTGCCAGCAGATTGACCGTGGCATCCTACAATGAGCAGTTCTTC	CASRLTVASYNEQFF
TRBV4-1	TRBJ1-6	.	.	TGCGCCAGCAGCCAAGGTCTGGGGCAATCACCCCTCCACTTT	CASSQGLGQSPLHF
TRBV7-9	TRBJ2-3	.	TRBD2	TGTGCCAGCAGCTTATCGGGGGGGATAACTAGCACAGATACGCAGTATTTT	CASSLSGGITSTDTQYF
TRBV5-8	TRBJ2-1	.	.	TGTGCCAGCAGCCCGGGGGTGAGCAGGACGGGTGAGCAGTTCTTC	CASSPGVSRTGEQFF
TRBV5-1	TRBJ2-7	.	.	TGCGCCAGCAGCTTGTCCAGCGGCGGCTCCTACGAGCAGTACTTC	CASSLSSGGSYEQYF
TRBV28	TRBJ1-4	.	TRBD1	TGTGCCAGCAGTCCTGCAGGGGGCAGGAGGGAAAAACTGTTTTTT	CASSPAGGRREKLFF
TRBV18	TRBJ2-2	few	.	TGTGCCAGCTCACCCCCGCTACACGGGGAGCTGTTTTTT	CASSPPLHGELFF
TRBV20-1	TRBJ2-5	.	TRBD2	TGCAGTGCTAGTGGGGGACTAGCGGGGAACTACCAAGAGACCCAGTACTTC	CSASGGLAGNYQETQYF
TRBV14	TRBJ1-3	few	.	TGTGCCAGCAGCCAAGACAGTTTTCTCTCTGGAAACACCATATATTTT	CASSQDSFLSGNTIYF
TRBV11-2	TRBJ1-3	.	TRBD1	TGTGCCAGCAGCTCCACAGGGGCTGGAAACACCATATATTTT	CASSSTGAGNTIYF
TRBV7-2	TRBJ1-2	few	.	TGTGCCAGCAGCTTCCGATATACAGGGAAAGGCTACACCTTC	CASSFRYTGKGYTF
TRBV10-2	TRBJ1-5	.	.	TGCGCCAGCAGTGAGCCGGCAGCAAGCCCCCAGCATTTT	CASSEPAASPQHF
TRBV3-1/TRBV3-2	TRBJ2-5	.	.	TGTGCCAGCAGCCAGGTCAGTCGGGAGACCCAGTACTTC	CASSQVSRETQYF
TRBV9	TRBJ2-2	.	TRBD1	TGTGCCAGCAGCGCGACAGGGGCCAACACCGGGGAGCTGTTTTTT	CASSATGANTGELFF
TRBV5-1	TRBJ1-1	.	.	TGCGCCAGCAGCTCGCAGGGAGGAACTGAAGCTTTCTTT	CASSSQGGTEAFF
TRBV15	TRBJ1-3	.	.	TGTGCCACCAGCAGAGATGGTAACACCATATATTTT	CATSRDGNTIYF
TRBV6-5	TRBJ1-1	.	.	TGTGCCAGCAGTCCCCTTAGGGGCGGTAGGACTGAAGCTTTCTTT	CASSPLRGGRTEAFF
TRBV18	TRBJ1-1	.	.	TGTGCCAGCTCTCTGGACCAAAACACTGAAGCTTTCTTT	CASSLDQNTEAFF
TRBV11-2	TRBJ2-2	.	TRBD2	TGTGCCAGCAGTTCGCCGCGGGAGGGGAGGAGGGGGGAGCTGTTTTTT	CASSSPREGRRGELFF
TRBV2	TRBJ1-2	.	.	TGTGCCAGCAGGACCTACTATGGCTACACCTTC	CASRTYYGYTF
TRBV2	TRBJ1-2	.	TRBD1	TGTGCCAGCAGGAGGGGGCCGGGTGGCTACACCTTC	CASRRGPGGYTF
TRBV10-3	TRBJ1-2	.	TRBD1	TGTGCCATCAGCTTAGACGGGGACAGGGGGACTTCCAGTTCATATGGCTACACCTTC	CAISLDGDRGTSSSYGYTF
TRBV7-9	TRBJ2-1	.	.	TGTGCCAGCAGCTTCGCCTACAATGAGCAGTTCTTC	CASSFAYNEQFF
TRBV2	TRBJ1-1	few	TRBD1	TGTGCCAGCATTCCCCGGGACAGAGGGACTGAAGCTTTCTTT	CASIPRDRGTEAFF
TRBV3-1/TRBV3-2	TRBJ2-5	.	.	TGTGCCAGCAGCCCTTTAGGAGGTCGGGAGACCCAGTACTTC	CASSPLGGRETQYF
TRBV7-9	TRBJ2-3	.	TRBD2	TGTGCCAGCAGCCCAGTAGAGGCGGGAGGACTTCGCACAGATACGCAGTATTTT	CASSPVEAGGLRTDTQYF
TRBV6-5	TRBJ1-4	.	TRBD1	TGTGCCAGCATGACCAGGGGGGCTAATGAAAAACTGTTTTTT	CASMTRGANEKLFF
TRBV24-1	TRBJ2-1	.	TRBD1	TGTGCCACCAGTAGGGACAGGAATCTTAATGAGCAGTTCTTC	CATSRDRNLNEQFF
TRBV6-5	TRBJ1-6	.	TRBD1	TGTGCCGGACAGGTGGGCTCCTATAATTCACCCCTCCACTTT	CAGQVGSYNSPLHF
TRBV24-1	TRBJ1-3	.	.	TGTGCCACCAGTGATATCGAGGGAGCCACCATATATTTT	CATSDIEGATIYF
TRBV3-1/TRBV3-2	TRBJ1-2	.	TRBD1	TGTGCCAGCCGAACAAGCGGTAGACAGGGGGGGAGCTATGGCTACACCTTC	CASRTSGRQGGSYGYTF